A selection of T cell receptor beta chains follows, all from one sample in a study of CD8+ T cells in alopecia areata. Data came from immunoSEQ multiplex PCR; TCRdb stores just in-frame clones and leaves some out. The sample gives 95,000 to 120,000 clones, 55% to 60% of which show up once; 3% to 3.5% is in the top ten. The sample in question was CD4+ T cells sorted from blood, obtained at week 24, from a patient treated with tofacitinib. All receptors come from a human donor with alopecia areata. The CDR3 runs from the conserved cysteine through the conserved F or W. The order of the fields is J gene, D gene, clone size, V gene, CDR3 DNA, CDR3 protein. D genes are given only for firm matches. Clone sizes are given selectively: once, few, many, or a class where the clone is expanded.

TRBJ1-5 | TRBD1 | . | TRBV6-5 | TGTGCCAGCAGTCGGACAGGGGTGGATCAGCCCCAGCATTTT | CASSRTGVDQPQHF
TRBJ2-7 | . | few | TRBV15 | TGTGCCACCAGCAGAGACGGTTACGAGCAGTACTTC | CATSRDGYEQYF
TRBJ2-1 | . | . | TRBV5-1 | TGCGCCAGCAGCTTTCTTCCGGGCGGAAATGAGCAGTTCTTC | CASSFLPGGNEQFF
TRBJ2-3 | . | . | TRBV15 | TGTGCCACCAGCAGAGTCGGGGGCGGGACAGATACGCAGTATTTT | CATSRVGGGTDTQYF
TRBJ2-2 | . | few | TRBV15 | TGTGCCACCAGCAGGACGGGACGATGGTACGCGAACACCGGGGAGCTGTTTTTT | CATSRTGRWYANTGELFF
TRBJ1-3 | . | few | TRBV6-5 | TGTGCCGTACAAGAGGGTCGCTCTGGAAACACCATATATTTT | CAVQEGRSGNTIYF
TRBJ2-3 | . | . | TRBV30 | TGTGCCTGGACAACAGCAGATACGCAGTATTTT | CAWTTADTQYF
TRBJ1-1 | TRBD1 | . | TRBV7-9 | TGTGCCAGCAGCTCCGGGACAGGGCGGTTTGAAGCTTTCTTT | CASSSGTGRFEAFF
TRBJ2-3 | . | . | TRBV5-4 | TGTGCCAGCAGCTTGGCCGGAGGGCTGGGCTCAGATACGCAGTATTTT | CASSLAGGLGSDTQYF
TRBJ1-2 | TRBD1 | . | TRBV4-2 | TGTGCCAGCAGCCAAGATATGGGACAGGGGGCCGGAGGCTACACCTTC | CASSQDMGQGAGGYTF
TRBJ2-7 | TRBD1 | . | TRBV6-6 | TGTGCCAGCAGCTCAGGACAGGGGGCGAAGCAGTACTTC | CASSSGQGAKQYF
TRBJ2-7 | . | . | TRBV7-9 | TGTGCCAGCAAGGGCACCTCCTACGAGCAGTACTTC | CASKGTSYEQYF
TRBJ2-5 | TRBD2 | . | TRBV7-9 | TGTGCCAGCGGGCAGCGGGGGGTAGAGACCCAGTACTTC | CASGQRGVETQYF
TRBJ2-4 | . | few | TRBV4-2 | TGTGCCAGCAGCCAAGATCCCGGGACTTCCCTAGCCAAAAACATTCAGTACTTC | CASSQDPGTSLAKNIQYF
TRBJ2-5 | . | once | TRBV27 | TGTGCCAGCGGGAGAGAGACCCAGTACTTC | CASGRETQYF
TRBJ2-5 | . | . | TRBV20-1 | TGCAGTGCTAGGACAATGGAGACCCAGTACTTC | CSARTMETQYF
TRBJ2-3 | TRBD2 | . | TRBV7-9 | TGTGCCAGCAGCCCCGGGACTAGCGGGTTTGTGCAGTATTTT | CASSPGTSGFVQYF
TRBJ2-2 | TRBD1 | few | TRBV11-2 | TGTGCCAGCAGCTCATCGGACAGGGCGGCCGGGGAGCTGTTTTTT | CASSSSDRAAGELFF
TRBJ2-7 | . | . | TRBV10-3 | TGTGCCCTCGCGAGGGAGGACCCCTACGAGCAGTACTTC | CALAREDPYEQYF
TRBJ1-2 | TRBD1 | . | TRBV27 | TGTGCCAGCGGCCGACAGGGGAGCTATGGCTACACCTTC | CASGRQGSYGYTF
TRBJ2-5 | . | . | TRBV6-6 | TGTGCCAGCGGGCCCCGGGACTCTCAAGAGACCCAGTACTTC | CASGPRDSQETQYF
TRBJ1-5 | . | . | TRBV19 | TGTGCCAGTAGTAAAGGGGTGAATCAGCCCCAGCATTTT | CASSKGVNQPQHF
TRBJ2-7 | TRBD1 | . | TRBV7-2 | TGTGCCAGCAGCTCGGACAGGGAAAGGGAGCAGTACTTC | CASSSDREREQYF
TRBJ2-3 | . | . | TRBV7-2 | TGTGCCAGCAGCTTAGACGGCACCGGGGGTACGCAGTATTTT | CASSLDGTGGTQYF
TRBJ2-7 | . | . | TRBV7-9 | TGTGCCAGCAGTTCTGCCGGGATTTACGAGCAGTACTTC | CASSSAGIYEQYF